The entry below describes one T cell receptor (beta chain). Antigen unknown. The record originates from a study of cytomegalovirus exposure and HLA in healthy donors. Germline-derived CDR1 and CDR2 are LNHDA and SQIVND (reference sequence). Trimming cost V 6 bases and J 1 base; bases outside gene matches: 3. The CDR3 spans 14 residues. This PCR relied on a set of 60 Vbeta primers and 13 Jbeta primers. TCRdb's copy holds only in-frame clones and misses some; the assay was immunoSEQ multiplex PCR. This repertoire comprises 200,000 to 250,000 clones; its ten largest clones make up 0.75% to 1%. Whole-study results and caveats: Among the CMV-associated chains, a few were confirmed in vitro as specific for CMV antigens. It was assumed in the presence/absence analyses that sequencing depth was roughly uniform across donors.

This TCR came from a woman in her twenties or thirties in good health and CMV-seropositive. This chain joins TRBV19 and TRBJ2-3, with 8 bases identical to TRBD2. Material: PBMCs. The CDR3 region has the DNA TGTGCCAGTAGACAAGCGGGGGGCACAGATACGCAGTATTTT. This translates into CASRQAGGTDTQYF. Supplemented by reference TRBV19 and TRBJ2-3, the full variable domain reads DGGITQSPKYLFRKEGQNVTLSCEQNLNHDAMYWYRQDPGQGLRLIYYSQIVNDFQKGDIAEGYSVSREKKESFPLTVTSAQKNPTAFYLCASRQAGGTDTQYFGPGTRLTVL.